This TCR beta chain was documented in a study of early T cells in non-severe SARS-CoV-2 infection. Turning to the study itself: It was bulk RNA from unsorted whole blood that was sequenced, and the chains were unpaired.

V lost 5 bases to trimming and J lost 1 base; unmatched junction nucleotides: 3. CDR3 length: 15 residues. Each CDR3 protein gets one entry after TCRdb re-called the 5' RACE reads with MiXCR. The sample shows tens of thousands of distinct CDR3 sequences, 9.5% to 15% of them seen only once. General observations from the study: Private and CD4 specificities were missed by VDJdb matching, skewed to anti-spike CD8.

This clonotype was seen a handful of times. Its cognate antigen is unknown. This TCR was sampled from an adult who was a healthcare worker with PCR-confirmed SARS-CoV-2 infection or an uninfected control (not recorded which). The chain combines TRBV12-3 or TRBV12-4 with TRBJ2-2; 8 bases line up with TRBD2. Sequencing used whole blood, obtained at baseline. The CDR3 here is CASSPAGENTGELFF. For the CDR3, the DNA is TGTGCCAGCAGTCCAGCGGGAGAGAACACCGGGGAGCTGTTTTTT.